The source of this T cell receptor (beta chain) is a study of blood T cell repertoires in COVID-19. Whole-study context: T cells, B-cell-depleted T cells, or PBMCs provided the cDNA or gDNA that served as material.

Germline V CDR1 and CDR2: SGHRS, YFSETQ. This CDR3 spans 16 amino acids. Trimming took 0 bases from V and 4 from J; bases not matched to a gene: 7. Clones were read by immunoSEQ multiplex PCR, and TCRdb kept only the in-frame ones, dropping some. The table includes some 200,000 clones, about 79% detected once. The clonotype comes from a woman aged 40 to 49 who had recovered from COVID-19. Material: peripheral blood. The chain links TRBV5-1 to TRBJ2-7; TRBD1 aligns across 10 bases. The CDR3 DNA follows: TGCGCCAGCAGCTTGGCGACAGGGGGCTCCGGGTACGAGCAGTACTTC. Translated: CASSLATGGSGYEQYF.